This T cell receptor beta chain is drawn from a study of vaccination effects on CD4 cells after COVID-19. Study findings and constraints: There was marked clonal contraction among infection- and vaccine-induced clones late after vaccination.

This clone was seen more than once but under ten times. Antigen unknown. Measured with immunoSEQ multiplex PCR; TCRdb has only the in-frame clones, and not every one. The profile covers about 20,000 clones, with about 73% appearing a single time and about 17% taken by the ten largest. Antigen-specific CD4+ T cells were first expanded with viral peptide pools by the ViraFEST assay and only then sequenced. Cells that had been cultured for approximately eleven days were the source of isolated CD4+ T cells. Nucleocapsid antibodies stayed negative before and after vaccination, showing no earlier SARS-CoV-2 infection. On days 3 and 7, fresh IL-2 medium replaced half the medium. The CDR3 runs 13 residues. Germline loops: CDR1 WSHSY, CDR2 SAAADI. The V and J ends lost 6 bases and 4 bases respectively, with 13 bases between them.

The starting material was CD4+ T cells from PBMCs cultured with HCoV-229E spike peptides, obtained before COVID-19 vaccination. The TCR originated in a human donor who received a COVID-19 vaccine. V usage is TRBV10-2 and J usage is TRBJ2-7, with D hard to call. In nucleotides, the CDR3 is TGCGCCAGCAGACCTGACTCTTCGTACGAGCAGTACTTC. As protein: CASRPDSSYEQYF.